This T cell receptor beta chain was sequenced for a study of blood T cells in healthy people across ages. As for the study in general: Capturing about one barcoded beta molecule per two T cells was achieved by template switching.

Donation came from healthy Caucasian individuals in Russia who were aged about 6 to 95. Every sample yielded at least 6.5 million isolated PBMCs. Next came a second PCR, run for about 7 to 12 cycles, which used a sample-barcoded 5' primer along with a J-beta primer mix. One entry per CDR3 protein results from TCRdb running MiXCR on the 5' RACE reads. In the table there are about 830,000 distinct CDR3 sequences, about 62% of which are singletons. The length of the CDR3 is 13 residues. V gave up 5 bases and J gave up 11 bases, with 18 bases separating them. Per germline, CDR1 SGHTA and CDR2 FQGNSA. The clonotype originates from a man aged 25-45 years in good health. The chain is built from TRBV7-2 and TRBJ2-5, with D hard to call. Sequenced material: blood. CDR3 sequence (DNA): TGTGCCAGCAGCCCATTTCTACGGAATGAGCAGTACTTC. Its translation is CASSPFLRNEQYF. The full variable domain, its missing parts supplied by reference TRBV7-2 and TRBJ2-5, is GAGVSQSPSNKVTEKGKDVELRCDPISGHTALYWYRQSLGQGLEFLIYFQGNSAPDKSGLPSDRFSAERTGGSVSTLTIQRTQQEDSAVYLCASSPFLRNEQYFGPGTRLLVL.